Presented here are 19 T cell receptor beta chains from one specimen sequenced in a study of CD8+ T cells in alopecia areata. Following extraction, RNA underwent reverse transcription to cDNA, which served as the sequencing template. Assay used: immunoSEQ multiplex PCR; TCRdb lists only in-frame clones, some missing. The sample contains 200,000 to 250,000 clones, 50% to 70% of which appear only once. The sample in question was CD4+ T cells sorted from blood, obtained at week 0. Every receptor here comes from a human donor with alopecia areata.

This clone was seen a few times. The V gene is TRBV11-2, the J gene TRBJ1-3; no reliable D call. CDR1 SGHAT and CDR2 FQNNGV come from the germline V gene. The CDR3 contains 15 residues. The V end lost 0 bases, the J end lost 0 bases, and 6 bases lay between the germline ends. The CDR3 bases are TGTGCCAGCAGCTTAGACGGCAACTCTGGAAACACCATATATTTT. Amino acids: CASSLDGNSGNTIYF.

In its sample, this clone was seen a few times. The DNA of the CDR3 is TGCGCCAGCAGCCCTACAGGCAGGAGGACAGATACGCAGTATTTT. Protein: CASSPTGRRTDTQYF. The J gene is TRBJ2-3, the V gene TRBV5-1, with D perhaps assigned TRBD1 or TRBD2 (5 bases each). This CDR3 is built from 15 residues. Looked up from germline, CDR1 is SGHRS and CDR2 is YFSETQ. V shed 4 bases and J shed 3 bases, with 15 bases lying between them.

This clone appeared a single time. V is TRBV5-1 and J is TRBJ2-3; 7 bases match TRBD2. Germline V gives CDR1 SGHRS, CDR2 YFSETQ. The junction had 11 bases not matched to a gene; V was cut back by 1 base and J by 6 bases. This CDR3 has 16 amino acids. The CDR3 is CASSLYSGLESDTQYF. Here the CDR3 DNA reads TGCGCCAGCAGCTTGTATTCCGGACTAGAGTCGGATACGCAGTATTTT.

The chain recombines TRBV29-1 with TRBJ2-2, with D hard to call. The CDR3 has 14 residues. The ends were cut back, 6 bases at V and 6 bases at J, with 17 bases in the middle. From germline, CDR1 is SQVTM and CDR2 ANQGSEA. CDR3 protein: CSVGLRAGPGELFF. The CDR3 coding sequence is TGCAGCGTAGGCCTCCGGGCAGGCCCCGGGGAGCTGTTTTTT.

This rearrangement joins TRBV9 to TRBJ2-2, with 9 bases identical to TRBD2. The V gene end was trimmed by 3 bases and the J gene end by 1 base; junction bases not matched to a gene: 4. The CDR3 has 16 residues. Germline V gene data show CDR1 as SGDLS and CDR2 as YYNGEE. The CDR3 loop reads CASSESGRLNTGELFF. As DNA, the CDR3 is TGTGCCAGCAGCGAAAGCGGGAGGCTGAACACCGGGGAGCTGTTTTTT.

This chain uses TRBV7-2 with TRBJ1-2; possibly TRBD1 for D (5 bases). The germline gives CDR1 SGHTA, CDR2 FQGNSA. Trimming shortened V by 5 bases and J by 4 bases, and 17 bases separated the two germline ends. The CDR3 consists of 15 residues. DNA of the CDR3: TGTGCCAGCAGCCCCTCTCGGGCAGGGAGCTATGGCTACACCTTC. As protein: CASSPSRAGSYGYTF. Full variable domain (rest looked up from reference TRBV7-2 and TRBJ1-2): GAGVSQSPSNKVTEKGKDVELRCDPISGHTALYWYRQSLGQGLEFLIYFQGNSAPDKSGLPSDRFSAERTGGSVSTLTIQRTQQEDSAVYLCASSPSRAGSYGYTFGSGTRLTVV.

The chain couples TRBV6-1 to TRBJ2-4, with a possible D match to TRBD2 (10 bases). CDR3 length: 17 amino acids. V was pared by 2 bases and J by 11 bases, with 25 bases between. CDR1 MNHNS and CDR2 SASEGT come from the germline V gene. The CDR3 DNA reads as TGTGCCAGCAGTGAAATCGGGACAGGGAGGCTAGCGGGGGTTCAGTACTTC. This gives the protein CASSEIGTGRLAGVQYF.

The chain carries TRBV2 and TRBJ1-1; no clear D gene. V lost 4 bases to trimming and J lost 2 bases, with 11 bases between them. Germline V gene lookup returns CDR1 SNHLY and CDR2 FYNNEI. This CDR3 spans 14 amino acids. The CDR3 region is CASSVKQRNTEAFF. As DNA, the CDR3 is TGTGCCAGCAGTGTAAAACAGCGAAACACTGAAGCTTTCTTT.

This chain joins TRBV30 and TRBJ1-2; tentative D call: TRBD1 (6 bases). This CDR3 region has 16 residues. Between the trimmed V and J ends, which lost 0 bases and 3 bases, there was a span of 17 bases. The germline V gene encodes CDR1 GTSNPN and CDR2 SVGIG (reference sequence). CDR3 coding DNA: TGTGCCTGGAGTGTACAGGGTTCAAGGACAGACTATGGCTACACCTTC. The encoded protein is CAWSVQGSRTDYGYTF.

This clone was seen only a few times. V usage is TRBV19 and J usage is TRBJ1-2; no clear D gene. Germline values: CDR1 LNHDA, CDR2 SQIVND (reference sequence). The CDR3 runs to 14 residues. Trimming removed 5 bases from V and 5 bases from J, with 15 bases in between. The CDR3 here is CASSSSVEWYGYTF. The CDR3 region has the DNA TGTGCCAGTAGTTCCTCTGTGGAGTGGTATGGCTACACCTTC.

The CDR3 sequence: CASSHGQGYGYTF. As DNA, the CDR3 is TGTGCCAGCAGCCACGGACAGGGCTATGGCTACACCTTC. The gene calls are TRBV7-2 and TRBJ1-2; 8 nucleotides match TRBD1. The CDR3 covers 13 residues. V lost 5 bases, J lost 4 bases, and 3 bases stayed unmatched. CDR1 is SGHTA and CDR2 is FQGNSA in the germline V gene.

This chain uses TRBV29-1 with TRBJ2-5; D is unresolved. V lost 4 bases and J 5 bases, leaving 8 bases between the germline ends. The CDR3 extends over 11 amino acids. In germline, CDR1 is SQVTM, CDR2 ANQGSEA. CDR3 in amino acids: CSVVLVETQYF. The CDR3 bases are TGCAGCGTTGTGCTTGTGGAGACCCAGTACTTC.

J is TRBJ2-5 and V is TRBV9, with D unresolved. V dropped 4 bases and J dropped 6 bases, with 16 bases sitting between them. This CDR3 contains 14 residues. Germline CDR1 and CDR2: SGDLS and YYNGEE. The CDR3 DNA sequence: TGTGCCAGCAGCCCGACCCGGCAGTTAAAGACCCAGTACTTC. Translating it yields CASSPTRQLKTQYF. The complete variable domain, with remaining parts taken from reference TRBV9 and TRBJ2-5, reads DSGVTQTPKHLITATGQRVTLRCSPRSGDLSVYWYQQSLDQGLQFLIQYYNGEERAKGNILERFSAQQFPDLHSELNLSSLELGDSALYFCASSPTRQLKTQYFGPGTRLLVL.

The chain couples TRBV29-1 to TRBJ2-5; D uncertain. The germline V gene encodes CDR1 SQVTM and CDR2 ANQGSEA. The CDR3 totals 13 residues. V lost 1 base, J lost 1 base, and 7 bases lay in between. CDR3 sequence reads: CSVEAEFQETQYF. Here the CDR3 DNA reads TGCAGCGTTGAAGCAGAATTCCAAGAGACCCAGTACTTC.

The chain employs TRBV6-1 and TRBJ1-5; D call uncertain. The V end lost 6 bases, the J end lost 1 base, and 4 bases lay between the germline ends. The CDR3 runs 12 residues. Per the germline V gene, CDR1 is MNHNS and CDR2 is SASEGT. The CDR3 is CASRTSNQPQHF. The CDR3 bases are TGTGCCAGCAGGACGAGCAATCAGCCCCAGCATTTT.

The CDR3 loop is CASSPTGGAGYTF. CDR3 DNA sequence: TGTGCCAGCAGCCCAACCGGCGGGGCTGGCTACACCTTC. This chain links TRBV2 with TRBJ1-2; the D gene is possibly TRBD1 (5 bases). CDR3 size: 13 residues. Germline-derived CDR1 and CDR2 are SNHLY and FYNNEI. Trimming stripped 6 bases from V and 7 bases from J, with 15 bases between. The full variable domain, in which reference TRBV2 and TRBJ1-2 provide the parts outside the CDR3, is EPEVTQTPSHQVTQMGQEVILRCVPISNHLYFYWYRQILGQKVEFLVSFYNNEISEKSEIFDDQFSVERPDGSNFTLKIRSTKLEDSAMYFCASSPTGGAGYTFGSGTRLTVV.

The chain links TRBV11-2 to TRBJ2-7; no clear D. This CDR3 is 14 amino acids long. Germline values: CDR1 SGHAT, CDR2 FQNNGV. Trimming removed 1 base from V and 2 bases from J, with 9 bases in between. As DNA, the CDR3 is TGTGCCAGCAGCTTAGGGACGGACGCCTACGAGCAGTACTTC. Translating gives CASSLGTDAYEQYF.

V and J are TRBV30 and TRBJ2-2; 10 bases line up with TRBD2. The CDR3 has 17 amino acids. Germline V CDR1 and CDR2: GTSNPN, SVGIG (reference sequence). With V trimmed by 7 bases and J by 1 base, 12 bases remained unmatched. The CDR3 here is CAFKGLAPTRNTGELFF. The CDR3 DNA follows: TGTGCCTTTAAGGGACTAGCGCCTACTCGGAACACCGGGGAGCTGTTTTTT.

This clone was recorded a few times. CDR3 in amino acids: CSARVGSDTQYF. In DNA form, the CDR3 reads TGCAGCGCTAGAGTGGGGTCAGATACGCAGTATTTT. The rearrangement uses TRBV29-1 and TRBJ2-3; D remains ambiguous. The CDR3 length is 12 residues. V gave up 7 bases and J gave up 4 bases, with 12 bases separating them. Germline values: CDR1 SQVTM, CDR2 ANQGSEA.